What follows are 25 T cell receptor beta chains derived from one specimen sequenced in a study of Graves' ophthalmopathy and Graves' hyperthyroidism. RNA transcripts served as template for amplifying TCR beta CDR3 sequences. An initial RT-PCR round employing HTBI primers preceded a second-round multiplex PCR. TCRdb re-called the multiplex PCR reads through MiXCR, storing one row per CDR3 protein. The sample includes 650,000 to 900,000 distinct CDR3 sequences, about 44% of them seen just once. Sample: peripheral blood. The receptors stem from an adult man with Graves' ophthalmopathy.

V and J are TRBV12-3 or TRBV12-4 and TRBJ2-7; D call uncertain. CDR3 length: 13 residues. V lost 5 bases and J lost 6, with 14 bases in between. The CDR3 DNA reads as TGTGCCAGCAGTGACACCGAATGGGGCGAGCAGTACTTC. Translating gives CASSDTEWGEQYF.

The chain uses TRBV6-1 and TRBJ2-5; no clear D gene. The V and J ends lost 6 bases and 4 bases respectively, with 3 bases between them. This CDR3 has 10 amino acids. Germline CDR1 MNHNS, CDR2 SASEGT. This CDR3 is CASRLETQYF. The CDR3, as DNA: TGTGCCAGCAGATTAGAGACCCAGTACTTC.

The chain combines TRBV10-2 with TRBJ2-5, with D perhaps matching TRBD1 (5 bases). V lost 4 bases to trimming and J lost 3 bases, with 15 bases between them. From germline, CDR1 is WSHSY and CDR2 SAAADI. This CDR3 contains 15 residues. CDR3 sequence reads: CASSAGARGKETQYF. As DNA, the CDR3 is TGCGCCAGCAGTGCTGGGGCACGAGGAAAAGAGACCCAGTACTTC.

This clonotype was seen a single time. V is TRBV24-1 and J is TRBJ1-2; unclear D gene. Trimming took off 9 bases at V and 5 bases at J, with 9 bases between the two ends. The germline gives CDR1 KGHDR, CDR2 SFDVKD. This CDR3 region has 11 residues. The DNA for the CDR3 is TGTGCCACCCCGGAGGGATATGGCTACACCTTC. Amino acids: CATPEGYGYTF.

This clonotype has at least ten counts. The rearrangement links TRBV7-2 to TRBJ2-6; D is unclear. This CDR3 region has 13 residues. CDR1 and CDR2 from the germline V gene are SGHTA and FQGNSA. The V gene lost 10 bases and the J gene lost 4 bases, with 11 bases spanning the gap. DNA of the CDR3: TGTGCCACAGCTTATCCCGGGGCCAACGTCCTGACTTTC. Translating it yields CATAYPGANVLTF.

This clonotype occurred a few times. The CDR3 sequence: CASRLGQTGELFF. CDR3 nucleotides: TGTGCCAGCAGATTGGGACAGACCGGGGAGCTGTTTTTT. The chain joins TRBV12-3 or TRBV12-4 to TRBJ2-2, with 7 bases aligning to TRBD1. The CDR3 has 13 amino acids. V lost 6 bases to trimming and J lost 5 bases; unmatched junction nucleotides: 3.

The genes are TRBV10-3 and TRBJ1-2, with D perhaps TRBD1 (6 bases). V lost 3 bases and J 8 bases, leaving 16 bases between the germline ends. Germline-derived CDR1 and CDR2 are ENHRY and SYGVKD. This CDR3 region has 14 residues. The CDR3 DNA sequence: TGTGCCATCAGTGAACAGGGACTAGCGGGGGGCTACACCTTC. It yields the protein CAISEQGLAGGYTF.

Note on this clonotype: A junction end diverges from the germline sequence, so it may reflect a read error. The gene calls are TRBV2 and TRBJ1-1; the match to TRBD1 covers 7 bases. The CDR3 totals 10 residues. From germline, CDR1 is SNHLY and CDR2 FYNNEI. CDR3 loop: CASSRRDRVF. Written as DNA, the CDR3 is TGTGCCAGCAGCCGTCGAGACAGGGTGTTT.

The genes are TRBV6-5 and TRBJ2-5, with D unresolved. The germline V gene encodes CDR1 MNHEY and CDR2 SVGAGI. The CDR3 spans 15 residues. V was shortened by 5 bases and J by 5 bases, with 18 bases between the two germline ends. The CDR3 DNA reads TGTGCCAGCAGTGAAGCCGGGCGGTACGGCGAGACCCAGTACTTC. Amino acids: CASSEAGRYGETQYF.

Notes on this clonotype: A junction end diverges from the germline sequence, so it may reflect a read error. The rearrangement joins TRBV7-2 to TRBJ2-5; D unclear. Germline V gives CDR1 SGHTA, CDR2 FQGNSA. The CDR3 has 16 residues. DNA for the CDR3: TGTGCCGGCAGCTTAAATACGGGCCTCTCCAAGGAGACCCAGTACTTC. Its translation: CAGSLNTGLSKETQYF.

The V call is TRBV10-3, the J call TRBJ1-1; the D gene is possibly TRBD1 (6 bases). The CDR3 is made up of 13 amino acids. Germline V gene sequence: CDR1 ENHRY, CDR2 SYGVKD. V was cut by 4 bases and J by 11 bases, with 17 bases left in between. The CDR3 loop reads CAISGTSGGLAFF. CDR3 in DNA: TGTGCCATCAGTGGGACGTCCGGGGGGCTGGCTTTCTTT.

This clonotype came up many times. CDR3 coding DNA: TGTGCCAGCAGCTCCAGGCGGGGGGCTACCTACGAGCAGTACTTC. Translation: CASSSRRGATYEQYF. J is TRBJ2-7 and V is TRBV7-9; 8 bases line up with TRBD2. V shed 4 bases, J shed 2 bases, and the junction held 7 bases outside the gene matches. CDR1 and CDR2 (germline): SEHNR, FQNEAQ (reference sequence). This CDR3 comprises 15 residues.

CDR3 bases: TGTGCCACCAGCAGAGATGTAATGAACCAGTACTTC. It codes for CATSRDVMNQYF. This chain uses TRBV15 with TRBJ2-5; no reliable D call. Germline V gives CDR1 LNHNV, CDR2 YYDKDF (reference sequence). With 0 bases removed from V and 10 bases from J, the gap between germline ends came to 9 bases. The CDR3 loop spans 12 amino acids.

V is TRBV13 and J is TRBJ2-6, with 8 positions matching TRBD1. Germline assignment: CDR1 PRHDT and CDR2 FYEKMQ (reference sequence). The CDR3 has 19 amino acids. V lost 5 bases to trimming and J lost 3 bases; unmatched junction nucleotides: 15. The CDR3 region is CASSNSTGAPNYGANVLTF. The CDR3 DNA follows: TGTGCCAGCAGCAATTCGACAGGGGCCCCTAACTATGGGGCCAACGTCCTGACTTTC.

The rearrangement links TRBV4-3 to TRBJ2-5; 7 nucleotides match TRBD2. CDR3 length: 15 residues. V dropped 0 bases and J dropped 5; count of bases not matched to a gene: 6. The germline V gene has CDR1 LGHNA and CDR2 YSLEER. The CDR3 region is CASSQERESWETQYF. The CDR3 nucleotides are TGCGCCAGCAGCCAAGAGCGGGAGTCGTGGGAGACCCAGTACTTC.

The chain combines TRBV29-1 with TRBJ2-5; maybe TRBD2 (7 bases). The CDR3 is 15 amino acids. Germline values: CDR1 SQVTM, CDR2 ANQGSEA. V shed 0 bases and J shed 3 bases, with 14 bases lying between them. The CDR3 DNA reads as TGCAGCGTTGAAGATGTAGGGGGGGCAGAAGAGACCCAGTACTTC. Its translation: CSVEDVGGAEETQYF. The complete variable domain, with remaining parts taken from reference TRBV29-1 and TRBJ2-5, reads SAVISQKPSRDICQRGTSLTIQCQVDSQVTMMFWYRQQPGQSLTLIATANQGSEATYESGFVIDKFPISRPNLTFSTLTVSNMSPEDSSIYLCSVEDVGGAEETQYFGPGTRLLVL.

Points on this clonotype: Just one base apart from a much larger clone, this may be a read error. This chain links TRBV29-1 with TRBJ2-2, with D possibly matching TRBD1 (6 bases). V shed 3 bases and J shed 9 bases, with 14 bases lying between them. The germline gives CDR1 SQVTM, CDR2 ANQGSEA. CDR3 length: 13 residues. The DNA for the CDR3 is TGCAGCGTTGACGCAGGGGATGCCAGGGAGCTGTTTTTT. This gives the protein CSVDAGDARELFF.

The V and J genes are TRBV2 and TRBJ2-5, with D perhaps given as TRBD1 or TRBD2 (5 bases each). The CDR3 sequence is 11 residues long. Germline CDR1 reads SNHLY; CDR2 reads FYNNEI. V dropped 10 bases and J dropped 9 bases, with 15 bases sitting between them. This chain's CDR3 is CATRDGESQYF. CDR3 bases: TGTGCCACCAGGGACGGAGAATCCCAGTACTTC.

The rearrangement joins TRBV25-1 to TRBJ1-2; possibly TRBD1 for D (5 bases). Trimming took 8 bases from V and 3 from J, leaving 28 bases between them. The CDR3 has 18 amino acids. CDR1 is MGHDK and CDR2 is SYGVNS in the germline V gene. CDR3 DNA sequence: TGTGCCAGCTGGCAGGGAGGAGATCCCACGAGGTTAGACTATGGCTACACCTTC. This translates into CASWQGGDPTRLDYGYTF.

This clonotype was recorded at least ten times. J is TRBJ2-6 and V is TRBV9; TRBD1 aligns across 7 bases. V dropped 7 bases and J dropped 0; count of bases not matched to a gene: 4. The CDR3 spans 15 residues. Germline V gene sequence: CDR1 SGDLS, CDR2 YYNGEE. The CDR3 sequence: CASGQVISGANVLTF. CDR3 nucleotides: TGTGCCAGCGGACAGGTCATCTCTGGGGCCAACGTCCTGACTTTC.

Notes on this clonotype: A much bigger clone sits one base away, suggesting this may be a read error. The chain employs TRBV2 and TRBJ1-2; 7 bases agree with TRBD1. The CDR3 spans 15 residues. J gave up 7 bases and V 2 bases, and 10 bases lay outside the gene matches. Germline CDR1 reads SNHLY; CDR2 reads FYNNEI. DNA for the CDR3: TGTGCCAGCAGTGAAAGGGTAGGGGGCCAACTTGGCTACACCTTC. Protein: CASSERVGGQLGYTF. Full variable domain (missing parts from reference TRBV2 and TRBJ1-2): EPEVTQTPSHQVTQMGQEVILRCVPISNHLYFYWYRQILGQKVEFLVSFYNNEISEKSEIFDDQFSVERPDGSNFTLKIRSTKLEDSAMYFCASSERVGGQLGYTFGSGTRLTVV.

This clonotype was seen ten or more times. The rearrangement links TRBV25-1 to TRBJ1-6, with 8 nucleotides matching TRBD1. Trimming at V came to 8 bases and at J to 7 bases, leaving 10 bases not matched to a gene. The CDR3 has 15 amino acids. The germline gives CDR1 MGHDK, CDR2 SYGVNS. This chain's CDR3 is CASSDRANRNSPLHF. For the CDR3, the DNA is TGTGCCAGCTCGGACAGGGCGAACCGAAATTCACCCCTCCACTTT.

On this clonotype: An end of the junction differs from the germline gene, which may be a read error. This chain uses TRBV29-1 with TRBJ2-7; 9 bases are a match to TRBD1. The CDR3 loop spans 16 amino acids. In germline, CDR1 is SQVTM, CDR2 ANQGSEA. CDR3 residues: CAWSVLGQGSIYEQYF. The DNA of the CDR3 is TGTGCCTGGAGTGTTCTGGGACAGGGTAGCATCTACGAGCAGTACTTC.

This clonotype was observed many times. CDR3 coding DNA: TGCGCCAGCTCAACAGGTATGGTGAGGTACTTC. Its protein product is CASSTGMVRYF. This sequence joins TRBV10-2 and TRBJ2-7; the D gene is possibly TRBD1 (5 bases). The V gene lost 8 bases and the J gene lost 12 bases, with 17 bases spanning the gap. Germline V lookup: CDR1 WSHSY, CDR2 SAAADI. CDR3 length: 11 residues.

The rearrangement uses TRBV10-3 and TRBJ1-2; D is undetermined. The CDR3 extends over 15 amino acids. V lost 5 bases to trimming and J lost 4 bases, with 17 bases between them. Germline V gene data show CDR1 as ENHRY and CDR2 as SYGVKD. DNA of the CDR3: TGTGCCATCAGTTACTCGGGATCCCTGAGCTATGGCTACACCTTC. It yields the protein CAISYSGSLSYGYTF.